This TCR beta chain derives from a study of OX40 agonist ivuxolimab in advanced cancers. Whole-study results and caveats: Patients who responded partially at 0.1-3.0 mg/kg showed clonal expansion ranking among the lowest. CD4+ and CD8+ blood T cells expanded clonally by week 6 at 0.1 to 3.0 mg/kg.

Using immunoSEQ multiplex PCR, the repertoire was profiled, and TCRdb retains in-frame clones only, with some absent. The sample records over 80,000 clones, under 95% being singletons. With autoimmune disease history or systemic immunosuppression, patients were excluded. Trimming stripped 0 bases from V and 3 bases from J, with 15 bases between. This CDR3 is 17 amino acids long. CDR1 is LNHNV and CDR2 is YYDKDF in the germline V gene (reference sequence). Concerning this clone: Its antigen is as yet unknown.

The sequencing used CD4+ or CD8+ T cells sorted from blood, collected in a trial of the OX40 agonist ivuxolimab. This TCR was sampled from an adult with an advanced solid tumor such as melanoma, head and neck, liver or kidney cancer. The rearrangement joins TRBV15 to TRBJ1-3, with D possibly TRBD1 on 6 matching bases. Written as DNA, the CDR3 is TGTGCCACCAGCAGAGATCTCGGGGGGGCTGTTGGAAACACCATATATTTT. Translation: CATSRDLGGAVGNTIYF.